This entry features one T cell receptor (beta chain) sequence. No antigen is known for it. There are no base qualities to consult, and no much larger clone falls within one base. The sample's time point label, decoded: week 35, safety follow-up. A 20-mer mutant IDH1 peptide at 300 micrograms in Montanide made up each vaccine dose, which was injected subcutaneously together with topical imiquimod. Patients were given eight vaccinations, in weeks 1, 3, 5, 7, 11, 15, 19 and 23, which matched visits V03 through V10. Donors had newly diagnosed WHO grade 3 or 4 IDH1-mutant astrocytomas with loss of nuclear ATRX. The samples were drawn from NOA16, a multicentre, single-arm, open-label phase I trial in Germany that tested a mutant IDH1 peptide vaccine in humans for the first time. Genomic DNA for TCRB sequencing was extracted from EDTA blood using the DNeasy Blood and Tissue Kit. This sample is drawn from a study of a mutant IDH1 vaccine in newly diagnosed glioma (dated by TCRdb to the early 2020s). Study-wide context: In the chemotherapy-containing groups, vaccination started alongside temozolomide cycles, whereas in patients who had radiotherapy alone it started 4-6 weeks after radiotherapy. Of the roughly 30 treated patients, approximately 62% were male and 37.5% were female, and the mean age was 40.4 years. Prior to enrollment, standard therapy consisting of radiotherapy alone, temozolomide alone, or radiochemotherapy with temozolomide had been administered to patients, with the combination being received by most patients. The week-35 safety follow-up took place at visit V12, and the week-47 end of study took place at visit V13. Six visits were used for peripheral blood collection: V03 (baseline), V05, V07, V10, V12 and V13. For exploratory analyses, longitudinal TCRB deep sequencing was carried out in about two dozen treated patients wherever samples were available. On the study overall, not on this receptor specifically: The authors stated that sample limitations prevented analyses of patient blood samples from being reproduced. PBMC samples for TCRB deep sequencing were selected based on availability. Changes in the top peripheral T cell clonotypes picked up by TCRB sequencing did not appear to be linked to pseudoprogression. Immune responses induced by the vaccine were seen in more than 85% of patients across multiple MHC alleles.

Library prep was done by the immunoSEQ multiplex PCR assay. Rearranged TCR beta chain sequences were amplified using the hsTCRB Kit according to the manufacturer's protocol. An Illumina MiSeq was used to sequence the TCRB libraries. In the paper's pipeline: The proprietary platform of the kit vendor was used for demultiplexing, trimming and gene mapping. Imported from immuneACCESS, the table was reduced by TCRdb to in-frame sequences with V and J called. These copies leave out some clones; in studies compared against another copy, an unresolved V gene accounts for under half, and the cause of the remainder is not known. The V and J calls and clone size were taken over from that table, and D and trimming were inferred from the DNA. A total of about 68,000 clones appear in this sample, almost 85% of them only once. The ten largest clonotypes hold about an eighth of the sample. The CDR3 runs 19 amino acids, cysteine and phenylalanine included. CDR3 DNA only is kept here, 57 bases in frame from base 1. CDR1 and CDR2, looked up from the germline V gene (reference sequence), are SEHNR and FQNEAQ. The junction carries 19 bases between V and J, which are trimmed by 2 bases and 0 bases respectively.

Sequenced here: PBMCs, sampled from a glioma patient whose treatment included an IDH1 peptide vaccine. The receptor chain draws on TRBV7-9 and TRBJ1-4; no confident D gene assignment can be made. The origin of this receptor is a man younger than 35 with glioma. Read as DNA, the sequence is TGTGCCAGCAGCTTAATTCTACTGCAGGAGATCGCAACTAATGAAAAACTGTTTTTT. Protein translation: CASSLILLQEIATNEKLFF. The entire variable domain, with the stretches around the CDR3 drawn from the reference TRBV7-9 and TRBJ1-4 proteins, is DTGVSQNPRHKITKRGQNVTFRCDPISEHNRLYWYRQTLGQGPEFLTYFQNEAQLEKSRLLSDRFSAERPKGSFSTLEIQRTEQGDSAMYLCASSLILLQEIATNEKLFFGSGTQLSVL.